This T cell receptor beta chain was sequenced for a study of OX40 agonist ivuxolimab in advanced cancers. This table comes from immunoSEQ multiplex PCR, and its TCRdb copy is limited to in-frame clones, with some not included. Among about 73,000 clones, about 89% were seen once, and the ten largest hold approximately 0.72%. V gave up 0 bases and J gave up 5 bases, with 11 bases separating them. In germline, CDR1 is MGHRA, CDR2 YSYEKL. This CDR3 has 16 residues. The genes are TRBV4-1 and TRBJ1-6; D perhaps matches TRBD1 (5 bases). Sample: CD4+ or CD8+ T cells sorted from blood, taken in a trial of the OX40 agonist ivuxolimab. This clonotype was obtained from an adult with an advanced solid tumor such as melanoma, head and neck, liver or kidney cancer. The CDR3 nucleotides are TGCGCCAGCAGCCAAGAGTTCCGGACACATAATTCACCCCTCCACTTT. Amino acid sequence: CASSQEFRTHNSPLHF.